The 13 T cell receptor beta chains presented below share a single source sample, sequenced in a study of breast tumors, draining lymph nodes, adjacent tissues. TCRdb re-derived calls from the multiplex PCR reads in MiXCR, one entry per CDR3 protein. This sample has fewer than 250,000 distinct CDR3 sequences; around 32% occur once, and the top ten carry 1.1% to 1.5%. Axillary draining lymph nodes of breast cancer patients supplied the node samples. The sample was axillary lymph node tissue. The source of these receptors is a female donor with breast cancer. Some clones in this sample may be carry-over from other donors' samples.

This clonotype was picked up many times. This could be a read error, since a much larger clone is one nucleotide away. This chain links TRBV6-4 with TRBJ1-6; no clear D gene. The CDR3 runs to 13 residues. Per the germline V gene, CDR1 is MRHNA and CDR2 is SNTAGT. V lost 6 bases and J lost 2, with 5 bases in between. CDR3 DNA sequence: TGTGCCAGCAGGCAAACCTATAATTCACCCCTCCACTTT. It is translated as CASRQTYNSPLHF.

This clonotype came up many times. V usage is TRBV4-1 and J usage is TRBJ1-5; TRBD1 agrees at 7 bases. Germline V gene sequence: CDR1 MGHRA, CDR2 YSYEKL. The CDR3 is made up of 13 amino acids. V trimming: 5 bases; J trimming: 5 bases; junction bases outside the gene matches: 3. The CDR3 spells CASSYDRDQPQHF. In nucleotides, the CDR3 is TGCGCCAGCAGCTACGACAGGGATCAGCCCCAGCATTTT.

The table lists this clonotype with a few counts. The V call is TRBV7-9, the J call TRBJ2-5; perhaps TRBD2 as D (6 bases). The V gene's germline CDR1 is SEHNR and CDR2 FQNEAQ (reference sequence). CDR3 length: 15 amino acids. V lost 1 base, J lost 9 bases, and 18 bases lay in between. In DNA form, the CDR3 reads TGTGCCAGCAGCTTAGGGGACTTCACCAATCAGCCCCAGTACTTC. It translates to CASSLGDFTNQPQYF.

The chain uses TRBV2 and TRBJ2-5; TRBD1 is a possible D gene (6 bases). CDR1 and CDR2 (germline): SNHLY, FYNNEI. CDR3 length: 13 amino acids. The CDR3 reads CASRWDTQETQYF. Here the CDR3 DNA reads TGTGCTAGTAGGTGGGACACCCAAGAGACCCAGTACTTC.

The genes are TRBV5-6 and TRBJ2-5, with TRBD2 matching over 9 bases. The CDR3 sequence is 13 residues long. CDR1 SGHDT and CDR2 YYEEEE come from the germline V gene. J was trimmed by 5 bases and V by 4 bases; bases with no gene match: 3. The CDR3 reads CASSVSGSETQYF. The CDR3 coding sequence is TGTGCCAGCAGCGTTAGCGGGAGTGAGACCCAGTACTTC.

This clonotype was seen many times. V and J are TRBV5-1 and TRBJ1-2; D unclear. Germline CDR1 SGHRS, CDR2 YFSETQ. The CDR3 runs 12 residues. V lost 2 bases to trimming and J lost 6 bases, with 8 bases between them. Written as DNA, the CDR3 is TGCGCCAGCAGCTTCTCGGGAGATGGCTACACCTTC. As protein: CASSFSGDGYTF.

This clonotype was detected a few times. A much larger clone sits a single nucleotide away, making a read error possible. This chain uses TRBV20-1 with TRBJ2-1; 9 positions match TRBD2. Germline V gives CDR1 DFQATT, CDR2 SNEGSKA (reference sequence). The CDR3 has 16 amino acids. CDR3 coding DNA: TGCAGTGCCGTCCGGGGGGGGACTAGCCTATACAATGAGCGGTTCTTC. Its protein product is CSAVRGGTSLYNERFF.

The chain combines TRBV29-1 with TRBJ2-7; 7 nucleotides line up with TRBD2. Per germline, CDR1 SQVTM and CDR2 ANQGSEA. The CDR3 length is 15 residues. With V trimmed by 6 bases and J by 2 bases, 13 bases remained unmatched. CDR3 nucleotides: TGCAGCGTCACACTAGCGACGTCCCCTCCCTACGAGCAGTACTTC. Amino acids: CSVTLATSPPYEQYF.

This clonotype was observed once. The chain couples TRBV9 to TRBJ2-5, with 7 bases fitting TRBD1. The CDR3 is 15 amino acids. Germline-derived CDR1 and CDR2 are SGDLS and YYNGEE. J was trimmed by 1 base and V by 0 bases; bases with no gene match: 3. In DNA form, the CDR3 reads TGTGCCAGCAGCGTAGGACAGGGCCCCCAAGAGACCCAGTACTTC. Its translation: CASSVGQGPQETQYF.

On this clonotype: Given a much more abundant clone one base away, this may be a read error. This chain joins TRBV9 and TRBJ2-7; D remains ambiguous. Germline CDR1 is SGDLS and CDR2 is YYNGEE. This CDR3 is 14 amino acids long. The CDR3, as DNA: TGTGCCAGCAGCGCCTCGTTACTCCCCTACGAGCAGTCCTTC. It codes for CASSASLLPYEQSF. Based on the CDR3 plus reference TRBV9 and TRBJ2-7, the full variable domain is DSGVTQTPKHLITATGQRVTLRCSPRSGDLSVYWYQQSLDQGLQFLIQYYNGEERAKGNILERFSAQQFPDLHSELNLSSLELGDSALYFCASSASLLPYEQSFGPGTRLTVT.

This clonotype was observed at least ten times. This chain joins TRBV7-9 and TRBJ2-7; no clear D gene. The CDR3 is made up of 15 amino acids. CDR1 and CDR2 (germline): SEHNR, FQNEAQ (reference sequence). Trimming pared 5 bases from V and 0 bases from J, leaving 14 bases between. The CDR3 DNA follows: TGTGCCAGCAGCCATAATAGGGCCCGCTCCTACGAGCAGTACTTC. Translating it yields CASSHNRARSYEQYF.

This clonotype was counted many times. This sequence joins TRBV6-1 and TRBJ2-1; 8 bases agree with TRBD2. Germline lookup yields CDR1 MNHNS and CDR2 SASEGT. The V gene end was trimmed by 4 bases and the J gene end by 0 bases; junction bases not matched to a gene: 5. This CDR3 comprises 16 residues. The CDR3 DNA reads TGTGCCAGCAGTGGTCGACTAGCGCTCTCCTACAATGAGCAGTTCTTC. It translates to CASSGRLALSYNEQFF.

Only a few counts were recorded for this clonotype. A much bigger clone sits one base away, suggesting this may be a read error. The chain has TRBV20-1 and TRBJ2-1; D uncertain. CDR3 length: 14 residues. Trimming removed 0 bases from V and 10 bases from J, with 16 bases in between. Germline assignment: CDR1 DFQATT and CDR2 SNEGSKA (reference sequence). CDR3 DNA: TGCAGTGCTAGAGACCCGGATGGCGGCGCGGAGCAGTTCTTC. Amino acid sequence: CSARDPDGGAEQFF.